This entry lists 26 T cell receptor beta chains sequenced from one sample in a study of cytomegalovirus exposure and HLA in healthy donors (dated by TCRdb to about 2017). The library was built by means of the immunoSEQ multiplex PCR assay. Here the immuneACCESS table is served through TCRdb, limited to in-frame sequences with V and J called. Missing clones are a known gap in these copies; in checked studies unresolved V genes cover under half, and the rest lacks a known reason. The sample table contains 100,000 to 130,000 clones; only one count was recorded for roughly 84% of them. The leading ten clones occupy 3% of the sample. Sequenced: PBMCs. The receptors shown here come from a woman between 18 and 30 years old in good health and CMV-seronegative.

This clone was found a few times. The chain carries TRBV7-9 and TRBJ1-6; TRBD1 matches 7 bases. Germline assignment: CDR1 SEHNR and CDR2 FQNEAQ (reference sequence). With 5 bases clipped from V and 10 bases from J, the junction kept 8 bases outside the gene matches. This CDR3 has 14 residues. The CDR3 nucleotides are TGTGCCAGCAGCCCGGCGGGGACAGAATCACCCCTCCACTTT. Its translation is CASSPAGTESPLHF.

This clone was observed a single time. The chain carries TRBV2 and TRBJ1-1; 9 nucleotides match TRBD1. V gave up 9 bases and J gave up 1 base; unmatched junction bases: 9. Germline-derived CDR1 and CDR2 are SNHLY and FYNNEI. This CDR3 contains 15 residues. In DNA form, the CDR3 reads TGTGCCAGAATAACAAGGGGACAGGGGAACACTGAAGCTTTCTTT. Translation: CARITRGQGNTEAFF.

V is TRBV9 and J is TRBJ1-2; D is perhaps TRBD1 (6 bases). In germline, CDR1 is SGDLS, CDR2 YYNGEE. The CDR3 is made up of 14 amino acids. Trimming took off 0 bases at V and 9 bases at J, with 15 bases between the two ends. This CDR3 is CASSVEGGQGSYTF. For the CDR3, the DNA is TGTGCCAGCAGCGTAGAAGGCGGCCAGGGGAGCTACACCTTC.

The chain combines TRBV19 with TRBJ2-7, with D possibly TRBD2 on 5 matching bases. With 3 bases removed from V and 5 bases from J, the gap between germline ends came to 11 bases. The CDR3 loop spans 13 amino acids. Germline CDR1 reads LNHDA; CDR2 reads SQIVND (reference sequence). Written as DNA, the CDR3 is TGTGCCAGTAGTATTAGAGGGTGGGACGAGCAGTACTTC. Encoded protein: CASSIRGWDEQYF. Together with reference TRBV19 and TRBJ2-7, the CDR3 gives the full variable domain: DGGITQSPKYLFRKEGQNVTLSCEQNLNHDAMYWYRQDPGQGLRLIYYSQIVNDFQKGDIAEGYSVSREKKESFPLTVTSAQKNPTAFYLCASSIRGWDEQYFGPGTRLTVT.

For the CDR3, the DNA is TGTGCCAGCAGCTTAGTGGGGGGAATGGGCACTGAAGCTTTCTTT. Translation: CASSLVGGMGTEAFF. The chain links TRBV13 to TRBJ1-1; a weak D match, TRBD1 (5 bases). Germline assignment: CDR1 PRHDT and CDR2 FYEKMQ (reference sequence). V lost 1 base, J lost 4 bases, and 13 bases lay in between. This CDR3 spans 15 amino acids.

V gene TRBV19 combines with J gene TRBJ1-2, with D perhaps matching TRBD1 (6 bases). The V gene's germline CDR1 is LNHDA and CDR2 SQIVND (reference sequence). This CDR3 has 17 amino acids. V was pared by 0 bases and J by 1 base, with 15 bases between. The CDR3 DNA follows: TGTGCCAGTAGTATAGACGTGGACAGTTTTGTTAACTATGGCTACACCTTC. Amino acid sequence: CASSIDVDSFVNYGYTF.

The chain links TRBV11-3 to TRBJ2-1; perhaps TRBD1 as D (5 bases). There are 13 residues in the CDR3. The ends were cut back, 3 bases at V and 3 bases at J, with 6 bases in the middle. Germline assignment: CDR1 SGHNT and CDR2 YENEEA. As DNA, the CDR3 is TGTGCCAGCAGCTTCGACAGCTACAATGAGCAGTTCTTC. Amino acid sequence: CASSFDSYNEQFF.

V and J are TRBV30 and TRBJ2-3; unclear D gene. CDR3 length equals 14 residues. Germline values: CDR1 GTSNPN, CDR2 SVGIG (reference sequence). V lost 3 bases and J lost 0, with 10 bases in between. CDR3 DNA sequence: TGTGCCTGGAGCTTACTTCCTAGCACAGATACGCAGTATTTT. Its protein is CAWSLLPSTDTQYF.

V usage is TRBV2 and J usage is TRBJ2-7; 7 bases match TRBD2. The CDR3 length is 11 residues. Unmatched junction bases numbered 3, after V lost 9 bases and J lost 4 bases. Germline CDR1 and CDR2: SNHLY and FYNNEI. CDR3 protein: CARKRGYEQYF. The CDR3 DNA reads TGTGCCAGGAAGCGGGGTTACGAGCAGTACTTC. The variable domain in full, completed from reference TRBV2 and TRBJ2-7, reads EPEVTQTPSHQVTQMGQEVILRCVPISNHLYFYWYRQILGQKVEFLVSFYNNEISEKSEIFDDQFSVERPDGSNFTLKIRSTKLEDSAMYFCARKRGYEQYFGPGTRLTVT.

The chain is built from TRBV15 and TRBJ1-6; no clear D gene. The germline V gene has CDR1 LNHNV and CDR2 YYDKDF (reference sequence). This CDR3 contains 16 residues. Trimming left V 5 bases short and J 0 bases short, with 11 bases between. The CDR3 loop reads CATSPEYSSYNSPLHF. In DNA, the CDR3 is TGTGCCACCAGCCCGGAATACAGCTCCTATAATTCACCCCTCCACTTT.

The DNA of the CDR3 is TGTGCCAGCAGCGCCGGGGGGGCTGGGCAGCCCCAGCATTTT. Amino acids: CASSAGGAGQPQHF. The chain recombines TRBV9 with TRBJ1-5, with D perhaps TRBD1 (6 bases). CDR3 length: 14 amino acids. Trimming left V 3 bases short and J 7 bases short, with 14 bases between. CDR1 and CDR2 (germline): SGDLS, YYNGEE.

CDR3 residues: CASSYGQPNSPLHF. As DNA, the CDR3 is TGTGCCAGCAGTTACGGACAGCCTAATTCACCCCTCCACTTT. The rearrangement links TRBV6-5 to TRBJ1-6; D possibly corresponds to TRBD1 (6 bases). The germline V gene has CDR1 MNHEY and CDR2 SVGAGI. The CDR3 contains 14 residues. The V end was cut by 2 bases, the J end by 6 bases, with 8 bases between.

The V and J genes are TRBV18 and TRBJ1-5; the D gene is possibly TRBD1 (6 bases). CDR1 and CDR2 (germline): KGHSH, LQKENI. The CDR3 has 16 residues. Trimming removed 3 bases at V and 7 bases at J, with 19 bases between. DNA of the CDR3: TGTGCCAGCTCACCCCAGGAAGTGGGGGCAGGCCAGCCCCAGCATTTT. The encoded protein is CASSPQEVGAGQPQHF.

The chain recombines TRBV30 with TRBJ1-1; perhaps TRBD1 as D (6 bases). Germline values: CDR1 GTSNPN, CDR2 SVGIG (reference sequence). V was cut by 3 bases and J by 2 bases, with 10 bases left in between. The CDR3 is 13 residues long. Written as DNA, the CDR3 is TGTGCCTGGAGGAGGACAGAAAACACTGAAGCTTTCTTT. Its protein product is CAWRRTENTEAFF.

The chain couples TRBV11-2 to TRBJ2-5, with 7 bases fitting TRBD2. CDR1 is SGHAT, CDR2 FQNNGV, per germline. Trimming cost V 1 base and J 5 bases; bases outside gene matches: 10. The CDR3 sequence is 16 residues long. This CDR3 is CASSLGSASGGETQYF. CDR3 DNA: TGTGCCAGCAGCTTAGGTTCGGCTAGCGGTGGGGAGACCCAGTACTTC.

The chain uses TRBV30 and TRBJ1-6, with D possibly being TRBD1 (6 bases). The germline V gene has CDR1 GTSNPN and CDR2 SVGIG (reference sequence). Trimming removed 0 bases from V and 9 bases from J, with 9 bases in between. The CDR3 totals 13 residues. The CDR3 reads CAWSVQGSSPLHF. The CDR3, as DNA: TGTGCCTGGAGTGTACAGGGAAGTTCACCCCTCCACTTT.

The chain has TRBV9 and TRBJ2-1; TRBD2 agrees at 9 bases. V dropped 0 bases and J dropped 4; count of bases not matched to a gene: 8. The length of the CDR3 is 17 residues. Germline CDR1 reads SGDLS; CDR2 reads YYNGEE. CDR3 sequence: CASSVGGSGGQYNEQFF. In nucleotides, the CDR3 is TGTGCCAGCAGCGTAGGAGGGAGCGGGGGGCAATACAATGAGCAGTTCTTC.

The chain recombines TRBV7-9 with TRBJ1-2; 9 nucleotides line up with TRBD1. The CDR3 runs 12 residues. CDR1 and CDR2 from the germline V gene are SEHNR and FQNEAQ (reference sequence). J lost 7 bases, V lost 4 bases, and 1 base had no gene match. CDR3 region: CASSSQGAGYTF. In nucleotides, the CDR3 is TGTGCCAGCAGCTCACAGGGGGCTGGCTACACCTTC.

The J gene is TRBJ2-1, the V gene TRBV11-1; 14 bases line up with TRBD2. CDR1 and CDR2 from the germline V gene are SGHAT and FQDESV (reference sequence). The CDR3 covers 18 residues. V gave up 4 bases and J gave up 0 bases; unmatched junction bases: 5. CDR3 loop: CASSWTSGGTYSYNEQFF. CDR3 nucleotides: TGTGCCAGCAGCTGGACTAGCGGGGGGACTTACTCCTACAATGAGCAGTTCTTC.

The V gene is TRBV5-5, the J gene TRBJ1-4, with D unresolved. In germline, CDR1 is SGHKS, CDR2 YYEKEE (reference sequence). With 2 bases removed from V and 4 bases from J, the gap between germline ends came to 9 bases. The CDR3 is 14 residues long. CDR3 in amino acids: CASSLEGVNEKLFF. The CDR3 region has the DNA TGTGCCAGCAGCTTAGAGGGTGTTAATGAAAAACTGTTTTTT.

The CDR3 coding sequence is TGTGCCAGCAGCTTGGGCGGGACAGAGAACTATAATTCACCCCTCCACTTT. This translates into CASSLGGTENYNSPLHF. J is TRBJ1-6 and V is TRBV5-4, with 7 bases aligning to TRBD1. V was pared by 0 bases and J by 3 bases, with 6 bases of the junction left unmatched. The germline CDR1 and CDR2 sequences are SGHNT and YYREEE (reference sequence). This CDR3 spans 17 amino acids.

The CDR3: CASSLTGDGYGYTF. CDR3 in DNA: TGCGCCAGCAGCTTGACGGGGGATGGGTATGGCTACACCTTC. The rearrangement uses TRBV5-1 and TRBJ1-2, with D perhaps matching TRBD1 (5 bases). The V gene lost 1 base and the J gene lost 5 bases, with 12 bases spanning the gap. CDR3 size: 14 residues. From germline, CDR1 is SGHRS and CDR2 YFSETQ. The variable domain in full, with the rest retrieved from reference TRBV5-1 and TRBJ1-2, is KAGVTQTPRYLIKTRGQQVTLSCSPISGHRSVSWYQQTPGQGLQFLFEYFSETQRNKGNFPGRFSGRQFSNSRSEMNVSTLELGDSALYLCASSLTGDGYGYTFGSGTRLTVV.

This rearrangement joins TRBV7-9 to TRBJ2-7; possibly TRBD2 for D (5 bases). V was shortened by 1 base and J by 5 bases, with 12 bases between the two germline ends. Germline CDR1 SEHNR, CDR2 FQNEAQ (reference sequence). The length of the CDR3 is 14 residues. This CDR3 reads CASSLESGFDEQYF. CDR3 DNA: TGTGCCAGCAGCTTAGAATCGGGGTTTGACGAGCAGTACTTC.

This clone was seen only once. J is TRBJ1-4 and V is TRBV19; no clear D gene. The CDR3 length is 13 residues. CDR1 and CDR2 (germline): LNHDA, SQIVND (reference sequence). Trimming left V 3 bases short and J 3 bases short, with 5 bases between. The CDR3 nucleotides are TGTGCCAGTAGTATCCAGGCTAATGAAAAACTGTTTTTT. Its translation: CASSIQANEKLFF.

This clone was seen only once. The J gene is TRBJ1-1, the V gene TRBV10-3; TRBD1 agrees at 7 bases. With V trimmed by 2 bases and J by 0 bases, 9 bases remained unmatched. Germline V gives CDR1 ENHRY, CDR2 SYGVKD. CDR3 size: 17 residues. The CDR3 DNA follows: TGTGCCATCAGTGAGCCCACAGGGGCGGGGATGAACACTGAAGCTTTCTTT. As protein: CAISEPTGAGMNTEAFF.

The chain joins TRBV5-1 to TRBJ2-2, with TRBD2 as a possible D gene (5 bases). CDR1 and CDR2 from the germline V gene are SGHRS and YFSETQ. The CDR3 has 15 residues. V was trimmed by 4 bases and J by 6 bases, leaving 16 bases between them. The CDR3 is CASSPLASQAGELFF. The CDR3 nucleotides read TGCGCCAGCAGCCCTCTGGCTAGCCAGGCCGGGGAGCTGTTTTTT.